These T cell receptor beta chains were read from a single sample in a study of blood T cell repertoires in COVID-19. Produced via immunoSEQ multiplex PCR; TCRdb's table is partial and in-frame only. The sample holds tens of thousands of clones, approximately 78% seen once. The sequenced material came from peripheral blood. The receptors shown here come from a human donor with acute or convalescent COVID-19. The donor label of this sample is uncertain. CDR3s include the opening cysteine and the closing phenylalanine or tryptophan. The D gene is left open where the match is weak. The size of a clone is reported for some rows only, either as once, few or many, or as a class for expanded clones.

J | size | D | V | CDR3 | DNA
TRBJ2-1 | . | TRBD2 | TRBV19 | CASSIGGLAGPISYNEQFF | TGTGCCAGTAGTATAGGTGGCCTAGCGGGTCCGATCTCCTACAATGAGCAGTTCTTC
TRBJ2-4 | . | TRBD2 | TRBV7-2 | CASSLGVPTSGIGKYF | TGTGCCAGCAGCTTAGGAGTCCCCACTAGCGGGATAGGGAAGTACTTC
TRBJ1-2 | . | . | TRBV15 | CATSRTDNSGGYTF | TGTGCCACCAGCAGGACGGACAACTCAGGGGGCTACACCTTC
TRBJ2-3 | . | . | TRBV5-1 | CASSPSGSPGDTQYF | TGCGCCAGCAGCCCCTCGGGGAGTCCGGGAGATACGCAGTATTTT
TRBJ1-2 | . | TRBD1 | TRBV4-2 | CASGLTGKDYGYTF | TGTGCCAGCGGCCTGACAGGGAAGGACTATGGCTACACCTTC
TRBJ2-3 | . | . | TRBV2 | CASRPITSTDTQYF | TGTGCCAGCAGGCCCATTACTAGCACAGATACGCAGTATTTT
TRBJ2-1 | . | . | TRBV28 | CASSSQGYEQFF | TGTGCCAGCAGTTCCCAGGGGTATGAGCAGTTCTTC
TRBJ2-1 | . | TRBD2 | TRBV3-1/TRBV3-2 | CASSQSGGGYNEQFF | TGTGCCAGCAGCCAGAGCGGGGGGGGCTACAATGAGCAGTTCTTC
TRBJ1-4 | . | TRBD1 | TRBV28 | CASSSAGTGDGTNEKLFF | TGTGCCAGCAGTTCCGCCGGGACAGGGGACGGAACTAATGAAAAACTGTTTTTT
TRBJ1-5 | . | . | TRBV28 | CASSLGGPERPQHF | TGTGCCAGCAGTTTAGGTGGTCCGGAGCGGCCCCAGCATTTT
TRBJ1-5 | . | . | TRBV15 | CATSTGLEQPQHF | TGTGCCACCAGCACGGGGTTAGAGCAGCCCCAGCATTTT
TRBJ2-5 | . | . | TRBV5-4 | CASSTSDLRGTQYF | TGTGCCAGCAGCACCTCGGACCTCCGGGGGACCCAGTACTTC
TRBJ2-7 | once | TRBD1 | TRBV11-2 | CASSPGTARSDEQYF | TGTGCCAGCAGCCCCGGGACAGCCCGGTCGGACGAGCAGTACTTC
TRBJ1-6 | once | TRBD1 | TRBV6-5 | CASSYSRGGGSPLHF | TGTGCCAGCAGTTACTCGCGAGGGGGCGGCTCACCCCTCCACTTT
TRBJ2-7 | . | . | TRBV11-2 | CASSLGLEAYEQYF | TGTGCCAGCAGCTTAGGACTAGAGGCCTACGAGCAGTACTTC
TRBJ2-7 | . | . | TRBV7-2 | CASSLGSGPPYEQYF | TGTGCCAGCAGCTTAGGGAGCGGGCCGCCCTACGAGCAGTACTTC
TRBJ2-7 | once | TRBD2 | TRBV5-6 | CASTRTSGARGYEQYF | TGTGCTAGTACGCGGACTAGCGGGGCAAGAGGCTACGAGCAGTACTTC
TRBJ2-1 | . | . | TRBV29-1 | CSVDRVKEQFF | TGCAGCGTTGATCGGGTCAAGGAGCAGTTCTTC
TRBJ2-5 | . | . | TRBV7-8 | CASSLYEEETQYF | TGTGCCAGCAGCTTATACGAGGAAGAGACCCAGTACTTC
TRBJ1-2 | . | . | TRBV4-1 | CASSQDRTPMGYTF | TGCGCCAGCAGCCAAGACAGGACACCAATGGGCTACACCTTC
TRBJ1-5 | . | TRBD1 | TRBV19 | CASSIEGAGGSNQPQHF | TGTGCCAGTAGTATAGAAGGGGCAGGGGGGAGCAATCAGCCCCAGCATTTT
TRBJ2-3 | few | . | TRBV5-1 | CASSFFDSGDTQYF | TGCGCCAGCAGCTTTTTCGATTCAGGGGATACGCAGTATTTT
TRBJ1-2 | . | . | TRBV3-1/TRBV3-2 | CASSQAGLGGASQRTYGYTF | TGTGCCAGCAGCCAAGCGGGATTGGGGGGGGCGTCCCAGCGAACATATGGCTACACCTTC
TRBJ2-6 | . | TRBD1 | TRBV5-8 | CVSSPRGQSSGANVLTF | TGTGTCAGCAGCCCACGGGGACAGTCTTCTGGGGCCAACGTCCTGACTTTC
TRBJ2-5 | once | TRBD1 | TRBV5-1 | CASSLGGTVETQYF | TGCGCCAGCAGCTTGGGTGGGACAGTTGAGACCCAGTACTTC
TRBJ2-2 | . | . | TRBV7-2 | CASSRGQGGAGELFF | TGTGCCAGCTCCCGCGGGCAGGGCGGGGCCGGGGAGCTGTTTTTT
TRBJ1-2 | . | . | TRBV18 | CASSPGRGSSYGYTF | TGTGCCAGCTCACCTGGTCGCGGCAGCAGCTATGGCTACACCTTC
TRBJ1-2 | . | TRBD1 | TRBV3-1/TRBV3-2 | CASSLQQGANYGYTF | TGTGCCAGCAGCCTGCAACAGGGGGCTAATTATGGCTACACCTTC
TRBJ2-5 | few | . | TRBV4-1 | CASSLRVGLGGQETQYF | TGCGCCAGCAGCCTTCGAGTTGGGCTAGGGGGCCAAGAGACCCAGTACTTC
TRBJ1-4 | . | . | TRBV7-2 | CASSPAGDEKLFF | TGTGCCAGCAGCCCCGCGGGGGATGAAAAACTGTTTTTT
TRBJ2-7 | . | TRBD1 | TRBV7-2 | CASSFRTGLSYEQYF | TGTGCCAGCAGCTTTCGGACAGGCCTCTCCTACGAGCAGTACTTC
TRBJ1-2 | . | TRBD1 | TRBV5-1 | CASSPDPQGAVLYGYTF | TGCGCCAGCAGTCCAGATCCTCAGGGGGCGGTACTGTATGGCTACACCTTC
TRBJ2-5 | few | TRBD2 | TRBV11-2 | CASSRTSGSETQYF | TGTGCCAGCAGCCGTACTAGCGGGAGCGAGACCCAGTACTTC
TRBJ2-5 | once | . | TRBV12-1 | CASSFARGEETQYF | TGTGCCAGCAGCTTCGCGCGGGGGGAAGAGACCCAGTACTTC
TRBJ2-1 | . | . | TRBV20-1 | CSASGTGKDYEQFF | TGCAGTGCTAGTGGTACCGGGAAGGACTATGAGCAGTTCTTC
TRBJ2-7 | once | . | TRBV28 | CASRGTSITYEQYF | TGTGCCAGCAGGGGGACTTCTATCACCTACGAGCAGTACTTC